This T cell receptor (beta chain) comes out of a study of T cell repertoires in cytomegalovirus infection. Study-level information: The public TCR beta signatures pointed to both CMV infection and matching HLA type.

The germline gives CDR1 MNHEY, CDR2 SMNVEV (reference sequence). Germline trimming cut 5 bases from V and 5 bases from J; bases unmatched to any gene: 11. The CDR3 covers 15 residues. Details on this clonotype: What it binds is not known.

TCRdb itself ran the reads through MiXCR, one entry per CDR3 protein. The sample carries fewer than 350,000 distinct CDR3 sequences, 15% to 20% recorded once. The study, taken as a whole, reports: Ex vivo, HLA-C-restricted CMV-specific TCR beta clonotypes prevailed over the rest of the response. Using cumulative public TCR beta family frequency, the authors identified those who carried CMV together with the relevant HLA.

The J gene is TRBJ1-1, the V gene TRBV27; TRBD1 aligns across 7 bases. Material: PBMCs. The sequence came from a human donor in good health (CMV status not recorded). Some clones in this sample may be carry-over from other donors' samples. The CDR3 DNA reads as TGTGCCAGCAGTCCCCCAGGGGGAGGAGAAACTGAAGCTTTCTTT. This translates into CASSPPGGGETEAFF.